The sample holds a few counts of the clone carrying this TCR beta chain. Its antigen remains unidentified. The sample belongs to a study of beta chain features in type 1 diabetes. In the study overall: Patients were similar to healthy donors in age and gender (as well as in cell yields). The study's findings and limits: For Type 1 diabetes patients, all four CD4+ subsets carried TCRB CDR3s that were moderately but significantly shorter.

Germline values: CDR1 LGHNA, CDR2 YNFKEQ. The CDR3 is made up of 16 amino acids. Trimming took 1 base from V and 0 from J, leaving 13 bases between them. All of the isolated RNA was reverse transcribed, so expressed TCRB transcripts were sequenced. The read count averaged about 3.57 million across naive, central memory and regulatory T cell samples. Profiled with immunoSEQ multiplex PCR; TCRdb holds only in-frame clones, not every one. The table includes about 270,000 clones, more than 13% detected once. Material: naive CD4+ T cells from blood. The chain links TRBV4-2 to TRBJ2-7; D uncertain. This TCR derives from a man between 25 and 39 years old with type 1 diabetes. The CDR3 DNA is TGTGCCAGCAGCCAAGTTGGCTCAAGGAGCTCCTACGAGCAGTACTTC. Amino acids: CASSQVGSRSSYEQYF.